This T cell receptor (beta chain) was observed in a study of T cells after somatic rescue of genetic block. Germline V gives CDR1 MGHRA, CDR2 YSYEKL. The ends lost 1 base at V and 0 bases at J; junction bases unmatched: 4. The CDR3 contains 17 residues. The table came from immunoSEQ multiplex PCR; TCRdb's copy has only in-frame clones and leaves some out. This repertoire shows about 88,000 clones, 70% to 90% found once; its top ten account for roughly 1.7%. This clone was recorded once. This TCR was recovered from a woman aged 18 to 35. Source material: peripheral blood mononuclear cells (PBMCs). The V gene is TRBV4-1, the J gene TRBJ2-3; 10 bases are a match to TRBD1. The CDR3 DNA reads TGCGCCAGCAGCCAAGTTGGGACAGGGGCTAGCACAGATACGCAGTATTTT. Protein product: CASSQVGTGASTDTQYF.